The T cell receptor (beta chain) described here comes from a study of blood T cell repertoires in COVID-19. Overall study context: Samples taken during acute and convalescent COVID-19 were collected in the United States, Italy and Spain.

Germline V CDR1 and CDR2: SGHTA, FQGNSA. The CDR3 runs to 18 residues. Trimming cost V 6 bases and J 5 bases; bases outside gene matches: 18. Original processing methods: The assay estimated nucleated cells by amplifying reference gene primers. Only in-frame clones appear in the TCRdb table, and some are missing; sequencing was by immunoSEQ multiplex PCR. D and trimming come from the DNA, and the V and J calls and clone size come from that table. Of roughly 400,000 clones listed, 88% are singletons. The TCR was taken from a woman under 30 who had been exposed to COVID-19. The rearrangement joins TRBV7-2 to TRBJ2-5; TRBD1 agrees at 10 bases. Sequenced material: PBMCs or T cells enriched from blood (not recorded which). The CDR3 loop reads CASRSPGQGPIGRETQYF. CDR3 DNA sequence: TGTGCCAGCAGATCGCCGGGACAGGGGCCTATAGGCAGGGAGACCCAGTACTTC. Combining the CDR3 with reference TRBV7-2 and TRBJ2-5 gives the whole variable domain GAGVSQSPSNKVTEKGKDVELRCDPISGHTALYWYRQSLGQGLEFLIYFQGNSAPDKSGLPSDRFSAERTGGSVSTLTIQRTQQEDSAVYLCASRSPGQGPIGRETQYFGPGTRLLVL.